This entry features one T cell receptor (beta chain) sequence. The data originate from a study of blood T cell repertoires in COVID-19. Study-level background: Samples came from the United States, Italy and Spain, spanning acute and convalescent COVID-19.

Per germline, CDR1 MNHNY and CDR2 SVGAGI (reference sequence). Trimming removed 2 bases at V and 8 bases at J, with 12 bases between. The CDR3 length is 13 residues. Libraries were prepared by immunoSEQ multiplex PCR; TCRdb keeps only in-frame clonotypes and omits some of them. Among 180,000 or so clones listed, approximately 80% were seen once. The V call is TRBV6-6, the J call TRBJ1-1, with TRBD1 as a possible D gene (5 bases). What was sequenced was peripheral blood. The clonotype originates from a woman aged 45-65 years with active or convalescent COVID-19. The CDR3 reads CASSYPDGGEAFF. CDR3 DNA: TGTGCCAGCAGTTACCCGGACGGGGGGGAAGCTTTCTTT.